The 18 T cell receptor beta chains below all came from one sample that was sequenced in a study of long-term antiretroviral therapy in people with HIV. Survey-level resolution applied to immunoSEQ assay v3.0. The assay was immunoSEQ multiplex PCR, and TCRdb's table has in-frame clones only and misses some. This repertoire shows approximately 17,000 clones, about four fifths found once; its top ten account for 14% to 15%. The sequences come from unsorted PBMCs, collected around 2.5 years before starting antiretroviral therapy. The receptor source for this set is a woman aged 50 to 60 with HIV.

This clone was detected a few times. The rearrangement links TRBV10-3 to TRBJ2-7; 9 nucleotides agree with TRBD1. V was pared by 5 bases and J by 6 bases, with 8 bases of the junction left unmatched. Germline values: CDR1 ENHRY, CDR2 SYGVKD. The CDR3 has 14 amino acids. CDR3 region: CAISPGQGSVEQYF. CDR3 coding DNA: TGTGCCATCAGTCCGGGACAGGGTTCCGTCGAGCAGTACTTC.

This clone was counted a few times. The DNA of the CDR3 is TGCGCCACCCTAGACAGGGGAGGGGGCTATAGCAATCAGCCCCAGCATTTT. Protein: CATLDRGGGYSNQPQHF. J is TRBJ1-5 and V is TRBV10-2; TRBD1 agrees at 8 bases. J lost 0 bases, V lost 10 bases, and 14 bases had no gene match. The CDR3 runs to 17 residues. CDR1 and CDR2 from the germline V gene are WSHSY and SAAADI.

V gene TRBV9 combines with J gene TRBJ2-5; TRBD2 might be the D (6 bases). With 0 bases removed from V and 5 bases from J, the gap between germline ends came to 14 bases. Germline assignment: CDR1 SGDLS and CDR2 YYNGEE. The CDR3 runs 15 residues. For the CDR3, the DNA is TGTGCCAGCAGCGTAGGCCTTGGGACTTTGGAGACCCAGTACTTC. Translation gives CASSVGLGTLETQYF.

This clone was recorded once. The chain employs TRBV4-1 and TRBJ2-2, with 9 nucleotides matching TRBD1. V was pared by 4 bases and J by 4 bases, with 7 bases of the junction left unmatched. The CDR3 loop spans 16 amino acids. CDR1 is MGHRA, CDR2 YSYEKL, per germline. The CDR3 nucleotides read TGCGCCAGCAGCCCCCTGACAGGGGGTGCCACCGGGGAGCTGTTTTTT. It is translated as CASSPLTGGATGELFF.

The V and J genes are TRBV7-2 and TRBJ1-3, with D possibly TRBD1 on 6 matching bases. The germline V gene has CDR1 SGHTA and CDR2 FQGNSA. The CDR3 extends over 15 amino acids. V lost 6 bases to trimming and J lost 4 bases, with 16 bases between them. CDR3 nucleotides: TGTGCCAGCAGTTCGATCCAGGGGCAAGGAAACACCATATATTTT. It encodes CASSSIQGQGNTIYF.

The rearrangement joins TRBV5-5 to TRBJ2-2, with D perhaps TRBD2 (5 bases). V shed 0 bases and J shed 7 bases, with 7 bases lying between them. The CDR3 runs to 13 residues. The germline gives CDR1 SGHKS, CDR2 YYEKEE (reference sequence). The CDR3: CASSLGRFGELFF. The CDR3 DNA sequence: TGTGCCAGCAGCTTGGGGAGGTTCGGGGAGCTGTTTTTT.

The chain has TRBV7-9 and TRBJ2-3; the D is unclear. Per germline, CDR1 SEHNR and CDR2 FQNEAQ (reference sequence). The V and J ends lost 5 bases and 3 bases respectively, with 12 bases between them. There are 14 residues in the CDR3. CDR3 DNA sequence: TGTGCCAGCAGCATACCGGGCAGGACAGATACGCAGTATTTT. Translated, it gives CASSIPGRTDTQYF.

The chain is built from TRBV10-3 and TRBJ2-7; TRBD1 agrees at 7 bases. This CDR3 comprises 13 residues. Germline loops: CDR1 ENHRY, CDR2 SYGVKD. With 5 bases clipped from V and 7 bases from J, the junction kept 8 bases outside the gene matches. CDR3 sequence (DNA): TGTGCCATCAGTCCAGGGGGAATGGGTGAGCAGTACGTC. This gives the protein CAISPGGMGEQYV.

The J gene is TRBJ2-7, the V gene TRBV2; weak D call: TRBD2 (5 bases). V shed 3 bases and J shed 1 base, with 7 bases lying between them. The germline V gene encodes CDR1 SNHLY and CDR2 FYNNEI. This CDR3 spans 13 amino acids. The CDR3 protein is CASSEGASYEQYF. The CDR3 region has the DNA TGTGCCAGCAGTGAGGGAGCTTCCTACGAGCAGTACTTC.

The chain combines TRBV5-1 with TRBJ2-3, with TRBD1 as a possible D gene (5 bases). Trimming removed 0 bases from V and 2 bases from J, with 7 bases in between. The CDR3 is made up of 14 amino acids. CDR1 and CDR2 from the germline V gene are SGHRS and YFSETQ. CDR3 sequence reads: CASSLAGLTDTQYF. CDR3 coding DNA: TGCGCCAGCAGCTTGGCAGGGCTCACAGATACGCAGTATTTT.

The V and J genes are TRBV5-1 and TRBJ2-7; D possibly uses TRBD1 or TRBD2 (5 bases each). This CDR3 comprises 15 residues. V shed 2 bases and J shed 7 bases, with 19 bases lying between them. Germline lookup yields CDR1 SGHRS and CDR2 YFSETQ. The CDR3 DNA is TGCGCCAGCAGCTTCGGCCAGGGTGGAGGTGGTGAGCAGTACGTC. Translation gives CASSFGQGGGGEQYV.

Here the CDR3 DNA reads TGTGCCAGCAGGGGGGACCCAAATGAGCAGTTCTTC. Translating it yields CASRGDPNEQFF. The V call is TRBV2, the J call TRBJ2-1; TRBD1 or TRBD2 may be the D gene (5 bases each). Trimming removed 6 bases from V and 7 bases from J, with 10 bases in between. CDR1 is SNHLY, CDR2 FYNNEI, per germline. CDR3 length equals 12 residues.

This clone was observed a handful of times. The rearrangement joins TRBV6-5 to TRBJ1-2, with D unclear. With 5 bases removed from V and 8 bases from J, the gap between germline ends came to 3 bases. This CDR3 comprises 9 residues. Germline CDR1 MNHEY, CDR2 SVGAGI. Written as DNA, the CDR3 is TGTGCCAGCAGTCGCGGCTACACCTTC. It is translated as CASSRGYTF.

The chain has TRBV19 and TRBJ2-2; 7 bases agree with TRBD1. The J segment lost 1 base and the V segment lost 4 bases, leaving 6 bases of the junction unmatched. Germline loops: CDR1 LNHDA, CDR2 SQIVND (reference sequence). The CDR3 sequence is 16 residues long. The CDR3 nucleotides are TGTGCCAGTAGTAAGCCGGGACAGAAGAACACCGGGGAGCTGTTTTTT. This codes for CASSKPGQKNTGELFF.

The chain joins TRBV27 to TRBJ2-1; 14 bases line up with TRBD2. Germline-derived CDR1 and CDR2 are MNHEY and SMNVEV (reference sequence). The CDR3 is 17 amino acids. Trimming at V came to 4 bases and at J to 5 bases, leaving 7 bases not matched to a gene. The CDR3 region has the DNA TGTGCCAGCAGTTCACGACTAGCGGGGGGGCCGAACAATGAGCAGTTCTTC. This gives the protein CASSSRLAGGPNNEQFF.

The V gene is TRBV6-1, the J gene TRBJ2-3; 11 bases agree with TRBD2. This CDR3 has 15 residues. Germline values: CDR1 MNHNS, CDR2 SASEGT. V lost 5 bases, J lost 8 bases, and 9 bases stayed unmatched. The chain's CDR3 is CASSLTSGAYGTQYF. In nucleotides, the CDR3 is TGTGCCAGCAGTTTGACTAGCGGGGCTTACGGTACGCAGTATTTT.

The chain is built from TRBV18 and TRBJ1-3, with D unresolved. Trimming pared 3 bases from V and 4 bases from J, leaving 13 bases between. CDR1 is KGHSH and CDR2 is LQKENI in the germline V gene. This CDR3 contains 15 residues. CDR3 in amino acids: CASSPNAESGNTIYF. The CDR3 DNA reads TGTGCCAGCTCACCGAACGCGGAATCCGGAAACACCATATATTTT.

The rearrangement links TRBV27 to TRBJ1-5; D not resolved. CDR1 is MNHEY and CDR2 is SMNVEV in the germline V gene (reference sequence). Trimming took off 4 bases at V and 0 bases at J, with 13 bases between the two ends. There are 16 residues in the CDR3. The CDR3 nucleotides are TGTGCCAGCAGTTGGGCAGCGACATATAGCAATCAGCCCCAGCATTTT. Its translation is CASSWAATYSNQPQHF.